A selection of T cell receptor beta chains follows, all from one sample in a study of CD8 T cells in ankylosing spondylitis. One entry per CDR3 protein results from TCRdb running MiXCR on the 5' RACE reads. In the table there are about 96,000 distinct CDR3 sequences, 8.8% of which are singletons. The sequenced sample was blood, either unsorted or a sorted T cell fraction (not recorded which). The receptors here all came from a male donor with ankylosing spondylitis or in good health (not recorded which). The CDR3 runs from the conserved cysteine through the conserved F or W. The D gene is left open where the match is weak. Expanded clones are given a class, and other clones once, few, many or no size at all.

size: many
V: TRBV12-3/TRBV12-4
J: TRBJ2-3
D: TRBD2
DNA: TGTGCCAGCAGTCCGACTAGCGCCGCAGATACGCAGTATTTT
CDR3: CASSPTSAADTQYF

size: many
V: TRBV20-1
J: TRBJ1-2
D: TRBD1
DNA: TGCAGTGCGCCGGACAGGGACCAAGCTAACTATGGCTACACCTTC
CDR3: CSAPDRDQANYGYTF

size: few
V: TRBV3-1
J: TRBJ2-2
D: .
DNA: TGTGCCAGCAGCCCAGCCTCGAGAAACACCGGGGAGCTGTTTTTT
CDR3: CASSPASRNTGELFF

size: many
V: TRBV6-1
J: TRBJ1-2
D: TRBD1
DNA: TGTGCCAGCAGCCCAACAGGGGGCGCGGGCTACACCTTC
CDR3: CASSPTGGAGYTF

size: many
V: TRBV7-8
J: TRBJ2-2
D: TRBD2
DNA: TGTGCCAGCAGAAAGTCGATGGGACTAGCGGGGATAACCGGGGAGCTGTTTTTT
CDR3: CASRKSMGLAGITGELFF

size: .
V: TRBV12-3/TRBV12-4
J: TRBJ2-5
D: .
DNA: TGTGCCAGCAGTTTTCCAGACCAAGAGACCCAGTACTTC
CDR3: CASSFPDQETQYF

size: many
V: TRBV20-1
J: TRBJ1-2
D: .
DNA: TGCAGTGCTAGAGGAGGTAGCAGTAGAGGCTATGGCTACACCTTC
CDR3: CSARGGSSRGYGYTF

size: many
V: TRBV6-6
J: TRBJ1-4
D: .
DNA: TGTGCCAGCAGTTACTCTAAGGGGATTACAGGGTCGTGGTGGGATAATGAAAAACTGTTTTTT
CDR3: CASSYSKGITGSWWDNEKLFF

size: few
V: TRBV29-1
J: TRBJ2-7
D: TRBD1
DNA: TGCAGCGTTGAAAAAAGTTTGGGACAGGGCTACGAGCAGTACTTC
CDR3: CSVEKSLGQGYEQYF

size: many
V: TRBV6-5
J: TRBJ1-1
D: TRBD1
DNA: TGTGCCAGCATTAAGACAGGGGGCAACACTGAAGCTTTCTTT
CDR3: CASIKTGGNTEAFF

size: many
V: TRBV6-1
J: TRBJ2-1
D: .
DNA: TGTGCCAGCAGTGCCCAGGGTTATCAGGTATATGGGAATGAGCAGTTCTTC
CDR3: CASSAQGYQVYGNEQFF

size: few
V: TRBV29-1
J: TRBJ2-3
D: TRBD1
DNA: TGCAGCCTTGGACAGGGCTCCGCAGATACGCAGTATTTT
CDR3: CSLGQGSADTQYF

size: many
V: TRBV20-1
J: TRBJ1-3
D: .
DNA: TGCAGTGCTACAGAGGGAGCGACATCTGGAAACACCATATATTTT
CDR3: CSATEGATSGNTIYF

size: many
V: TRBV7-8
J: TRBJ2-1
D: TRBD2
DNA: TGTGCCAGCAGCGCTAGCGGGGTCTCCTACAATGAGCAGTTCTTC
CDR3: CASSASGVSYNEQFF

size: .
V: TRBV29-1
J: TRBJ2-5
D: TRBD1
DNA: TGCAGCGGATCACAGGGGGGAGAGACCCAGTACTTC
CDR3: CSGSQGGETQYF

size: few
V: TRBV7-2
J: TRBJ2-7
D: TRBD1
DNA: TGTGCCAGCAGGGACGGGACAGGGATTTTGTACGAGCAGTACTTC
CDR3: CASRDGTGILYEQYF

size: many
V: TRBV5-1
J: TRBJ2-5
D: TRBD2
DNA: TGCGCCAGCAGCTTGGCCGGCGGGGGAACAGGAGAGACCCAGTACTTC
CDR3: CASSLAGGGTGETQYF

size: many
V: TRBV3-1
J: TRBJ2-2
D: .
DNA: TGTGCCAGCAGCCCCCCCCGCCTGGACACCGGGGAGCTGTTTTTT
CDR3: CASSPPRLDTGELFF

size: once
V: TRBV29-1
J: TRBJ2-3
D: TRBD1
DNA: TGCAGCATTGAAGACCTAATAACAGGGGGCACAGATACGCAGTATTTT
CDR3: CSIEDLITGGTDTQYF

size: many
V: TRBV29-1
J: TRBJ1-4
D: TRBD1
DNA: TGCAGCGTGCGGACAGGAGACGGTGAAAAACTGTTTTTT
CDR3: CSVRTGDGEKLFF

size: many
V: TRBV7-8
J: TRBJ2-4
D: .
DNA: TGTGCCAGCAGCCCGCGCGGGGCACGTCAAAACATTCAGTACTTC
CDR3: CASSPRGARQNIQYF

size: many
V: TRBV2
J: TRBJ2-7
D: .
DNA: TGTGCCAGCAGTGGTGAAGGAGCCTACGAGCAGTACTTC
CDR3: CASSGEGAYEQYF

size: few
V: TRBV12-3/TRBV12-4
J: TRBJ1-6
D: TRBD1
DNA: TGTGCCAGCAGGATGGGACAGGGCGGTTCACCCCTCCACTTT
CDR3: CASRMGQGGSPLHF

size: many
V: TRBV24-1
J: TRBJ2-7
D: TRBD1
DNA: TGTGCCACCAGTGAGGGGACAGGCCCCTACGAGCAGTACTTC
CDR3: CATSEGTGPYEQYF

size: many
V: TRBV29-1
J: TRBJ2-4
D: .
DNA: TGCAGCGTTGAAGATCTAGAGTACTTTCAGTACTTC
CDR3: CSVEDLEYFQYF

size: many
V: TRBV20-1
J: TRBJ2-3
D: .
DNA: TGCAGTGCTGATGGACTTCGGAGCACAGATACGCAGTATTTT
CDR3: CSADGLRSTDTQYF

size: .
V: TRBV6-1
J: TRBJ1-5
D: .
DNA: TGTGCCAGCAGTCCGGAGATGCGGCAGCCCCAGCATTTT
CDR3: CASSPEMRQPQHF

size: many
V: TRBV27
J: TRBJ1-4
D: .
DNA: TGTGCCAGCAGTTTATGGGGAAGAGGTGAAAAACTGTTTTTT
CDR3: CASSLWGRGEKLFF

size: many
V: TRBV5-5
J: TRBJ2-3
D: .
DNA: TGTGCCAGCAACCCGGGAACCACAGATACGCAGTATTTT
CDR3: CASNPGTTDTQYF

size: many
V: TRBV10-3
J: TRBJ2-3
D: TRBD2
DNA: TGTGCCACCATGACTAGCGGGGAGGGAGATACGCAGTATTTT
CDR3: CATMTSGEGDTQYF

size: many
V: TRBV28
J: TRBJ1-1
D: .
DNA: TGTGCCAGCAGCCTACTAACCAGACGGTACACTGAAGCTTTCTTT
CDR3: CASSLLTRRYTEAFF

size: many
V: TRBV7-6
J: TRBJ2-3
D: TRBD2
DNA: TGTGCCAGCAGCTTATACCTCAGCGGGGGGTCCACAGATACGCAGTATTTT
CDR3: CASSLYLSGGSTDTQYF

size: .
V: TRBV7-2
J: TRBJ2-7
D: .
DNA: TGTGCCAGCAGCTTAGAGGGGGGAACCTACGAGCAGTACTTC
CDR3: CASSLEGGTYEQYF

size: many
V: TRBV25-1
J: TRBJ2-7
D: .
DNA: TGTGCCAGCAGTGAAACAGGGTTTCTCGTTCGCGAGCAGTACTTC
CDR3: CASSETGFLVREQYF

size: many
V: TRBV27
J: TRBJ2-7
D: .
DNA: TGTGCCAGCTCCCCGATGGGGGGCCTTAGGGAGCAGTACTTC
CDR3: CASSPMGGLREQYF